The sequence of this TCR beta chain was determined in a study of T cell repertoires in cytomegalovirus infection. Study summary: The study used recently identified HLA-C-restricted and well-studied HLA-B-restricted CMV epitopes. Evidence of both CMV infection and a matching HLA type came from public TCR beta signatures.

The CDR3 spans 16 residues. V lost 7 bases, J lost 1 base, and 19 bases lay in between. Germline assignment: CDR1 LGHNT and CDR2 FRNRAP. General study points: HLA-C-restricted CMV-specific TCR beta clonotypes prevailed in the ex vivo response.

This clonotype was seen only once. Its antigen remains unidentified. TCRdb redid the calling of the reads with MiXCR, one entry per CDR3 protein. The sample consists of 800,000 to 950,000 distinct CDR3 sequences, 32% of them appearing once. The receptor comes from a human donor in good health (CMV status not recorded). Some clones in this sample may be carry-over from other donors' samples. The V and J genes are TRBV12-5 and TRBJ1-2; possible D gene TRBD1, 5 bases. The sequences come from cultured CD8+ T cells from PBMCs, collected from culture after CMV antigen stimulation. CDR3 loop: CASDHTQGTSNYGYTF. DNA for the CDR3: TGTGCTAGTGACCACACTCAGGGAACGAGTAACTATGGCTACACCTTC.